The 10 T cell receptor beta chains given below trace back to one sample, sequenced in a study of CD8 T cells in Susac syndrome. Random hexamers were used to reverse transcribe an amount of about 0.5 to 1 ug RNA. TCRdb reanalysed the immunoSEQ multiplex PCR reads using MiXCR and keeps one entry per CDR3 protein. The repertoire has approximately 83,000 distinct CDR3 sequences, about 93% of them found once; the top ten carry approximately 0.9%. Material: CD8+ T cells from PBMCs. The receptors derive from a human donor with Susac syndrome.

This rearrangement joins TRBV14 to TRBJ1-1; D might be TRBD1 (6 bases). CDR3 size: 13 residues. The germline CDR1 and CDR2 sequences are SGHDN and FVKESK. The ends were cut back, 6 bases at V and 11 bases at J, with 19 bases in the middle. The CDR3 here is CASRGSGQLFAFF. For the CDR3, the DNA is TGTGCCAGCAGAGGGTCCGGACAGCTATTCGCTTTCTTT.

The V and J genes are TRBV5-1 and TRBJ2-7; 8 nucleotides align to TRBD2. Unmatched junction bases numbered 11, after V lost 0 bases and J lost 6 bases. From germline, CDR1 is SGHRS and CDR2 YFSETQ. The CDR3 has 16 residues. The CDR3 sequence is CASSLAGYGREAEQYF. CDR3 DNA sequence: TGCGCCAGCAGCTTGGCCGGTTACGGGAGGGAGGCCGAGCAGTACTTC.

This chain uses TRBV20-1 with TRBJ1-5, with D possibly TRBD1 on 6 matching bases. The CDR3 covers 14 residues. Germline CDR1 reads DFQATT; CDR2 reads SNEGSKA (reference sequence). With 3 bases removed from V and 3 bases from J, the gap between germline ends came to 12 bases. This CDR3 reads CSASHRAINQPQHF. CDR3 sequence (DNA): TGCAGTGCTAGCCACAGGGCCATCAATCAGCCCCAGCATTTT.

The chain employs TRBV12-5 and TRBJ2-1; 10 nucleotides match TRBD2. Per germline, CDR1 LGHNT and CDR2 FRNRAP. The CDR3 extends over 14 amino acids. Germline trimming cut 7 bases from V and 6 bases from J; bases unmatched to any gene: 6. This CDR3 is CASALAGEGNEQFF. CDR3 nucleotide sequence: TGTGCTAGTGCCCTAGCGGGAGAGGGCAATGAGCAGTTCTTC.

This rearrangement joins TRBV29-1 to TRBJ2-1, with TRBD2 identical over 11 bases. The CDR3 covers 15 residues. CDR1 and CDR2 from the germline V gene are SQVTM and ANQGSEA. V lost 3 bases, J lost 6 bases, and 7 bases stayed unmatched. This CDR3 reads CSVDRGTSGFNEQFF. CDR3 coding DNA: TGCAGCGTTGATCGCGGGACTAGCGGTTTCAATGAGCAGTTCTTC.

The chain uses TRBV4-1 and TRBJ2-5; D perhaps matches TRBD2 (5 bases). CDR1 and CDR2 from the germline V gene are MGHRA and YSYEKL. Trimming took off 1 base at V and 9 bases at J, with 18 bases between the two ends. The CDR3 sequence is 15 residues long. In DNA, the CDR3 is TGCGCCAGCAGCCAAGTGGCGGGCACTCTTAGGGCCCAGTACTTC. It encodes CASSQVAGTLRAQYF.

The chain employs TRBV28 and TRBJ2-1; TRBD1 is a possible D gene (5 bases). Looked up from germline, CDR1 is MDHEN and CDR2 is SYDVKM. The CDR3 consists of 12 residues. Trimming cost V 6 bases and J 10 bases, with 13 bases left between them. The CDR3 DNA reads TGTGCCAGCAGCCGACAGTCCGGGGAGCAGTTCTTC. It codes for CASSRQSGEQFF.

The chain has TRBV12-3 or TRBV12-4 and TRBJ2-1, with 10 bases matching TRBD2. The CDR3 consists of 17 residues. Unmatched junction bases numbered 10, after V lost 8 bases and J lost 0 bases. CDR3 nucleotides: TGTGCCAGCCAGAGGGGTAGCGGGGGGCCCTCCTACAATGAGCAGTTCTTC. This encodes CASQRGSGGPSYNEQFF.

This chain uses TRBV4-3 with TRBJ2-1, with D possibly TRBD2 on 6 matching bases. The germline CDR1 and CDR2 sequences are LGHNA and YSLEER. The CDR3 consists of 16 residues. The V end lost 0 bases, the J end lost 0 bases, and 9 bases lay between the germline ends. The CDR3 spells CASSQDDGSSYNEQFF. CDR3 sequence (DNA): TGCGCCAGCAGCCAAGATGACGGGAGCTCCTACAATGAGCAGTTCTTC.

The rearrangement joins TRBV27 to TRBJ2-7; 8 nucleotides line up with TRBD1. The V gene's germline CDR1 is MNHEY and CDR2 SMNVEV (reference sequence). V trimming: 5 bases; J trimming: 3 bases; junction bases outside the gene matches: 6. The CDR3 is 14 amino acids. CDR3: CASSGTGLFYEQYF. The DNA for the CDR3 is TGTGCCAGCAGTGGGACAGGTCTATTCTACGAGCAGTACTTC.